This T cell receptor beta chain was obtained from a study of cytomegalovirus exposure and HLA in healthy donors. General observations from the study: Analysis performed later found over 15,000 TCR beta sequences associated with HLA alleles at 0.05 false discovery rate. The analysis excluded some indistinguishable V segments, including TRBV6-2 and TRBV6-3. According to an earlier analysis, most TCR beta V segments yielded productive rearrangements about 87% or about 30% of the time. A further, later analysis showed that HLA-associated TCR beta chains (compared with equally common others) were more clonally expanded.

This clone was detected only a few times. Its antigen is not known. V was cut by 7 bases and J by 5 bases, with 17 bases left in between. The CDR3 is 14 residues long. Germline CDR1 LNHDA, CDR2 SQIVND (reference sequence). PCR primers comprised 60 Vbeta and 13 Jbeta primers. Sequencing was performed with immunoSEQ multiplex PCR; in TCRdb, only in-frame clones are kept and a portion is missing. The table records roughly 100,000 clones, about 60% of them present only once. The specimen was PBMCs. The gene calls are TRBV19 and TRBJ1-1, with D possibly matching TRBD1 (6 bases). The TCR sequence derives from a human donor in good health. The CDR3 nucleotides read TGTGCCAGTAATACACTCGACAGGCAAACTGAAGCTTTCTTT. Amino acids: CASNTLDRQTEAFF.